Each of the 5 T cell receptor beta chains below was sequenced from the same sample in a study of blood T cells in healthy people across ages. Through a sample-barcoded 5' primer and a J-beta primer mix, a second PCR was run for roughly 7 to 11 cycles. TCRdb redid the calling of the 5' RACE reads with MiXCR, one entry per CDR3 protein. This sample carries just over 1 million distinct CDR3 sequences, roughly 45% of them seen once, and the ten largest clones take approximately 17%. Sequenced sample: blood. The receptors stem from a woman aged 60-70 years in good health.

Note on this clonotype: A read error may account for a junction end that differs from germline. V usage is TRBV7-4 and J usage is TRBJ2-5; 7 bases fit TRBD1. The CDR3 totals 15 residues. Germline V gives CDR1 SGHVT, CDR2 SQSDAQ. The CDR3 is CASSLDPRGRETQYF. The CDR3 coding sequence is TGTGCCAGTAGCTTAGATCCCAGGGGGAGAGAGACCCAGTACTTC.

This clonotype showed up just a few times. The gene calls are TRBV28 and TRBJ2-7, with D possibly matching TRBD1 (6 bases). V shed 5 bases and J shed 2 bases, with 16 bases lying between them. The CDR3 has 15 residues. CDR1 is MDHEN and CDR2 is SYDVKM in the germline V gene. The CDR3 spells CASSPGTSQTYEQYF. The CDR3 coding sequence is TGTGCCAGCAGTCCCGGGACATCACAAACCTACGAGCAGTACTTC.

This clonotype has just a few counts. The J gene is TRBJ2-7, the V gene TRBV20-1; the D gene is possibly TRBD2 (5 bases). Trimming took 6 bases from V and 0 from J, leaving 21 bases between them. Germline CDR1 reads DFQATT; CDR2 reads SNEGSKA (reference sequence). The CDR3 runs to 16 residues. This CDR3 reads CSAHISRGLSSYEQYF. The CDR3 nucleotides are TGCAGTGCCCACATCTCCCGGGGTCTGAGCTCCTACGAGCAGTACTTC.

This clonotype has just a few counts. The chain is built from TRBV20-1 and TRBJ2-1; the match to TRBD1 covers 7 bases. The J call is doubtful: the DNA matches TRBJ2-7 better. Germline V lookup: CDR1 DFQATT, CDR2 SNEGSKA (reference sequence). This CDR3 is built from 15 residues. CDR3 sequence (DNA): TGCAGTGCTAGAGAGCCGACAGGGTTCAGTAACGAGCAGTACTTC. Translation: CSAREPTGFSNEQYF.

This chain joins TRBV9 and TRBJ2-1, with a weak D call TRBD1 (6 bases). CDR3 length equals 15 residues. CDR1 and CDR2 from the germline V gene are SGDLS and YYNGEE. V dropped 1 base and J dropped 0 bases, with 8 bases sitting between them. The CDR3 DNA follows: TGTGCCAGCAGCGTATTACAGGGCTCCTACAATGAGCAGTTCTTC. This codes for CASSVLQGSYNEQFF.